This record concerns one T cell receptor beta chain sequence. Its antigen is currently unknown. Germline V gives CDR1 SQVTM, CDR2 ANQGSEA. The V gene lost 0 bases and the J gene lost 7 bases, with 10 bases spanning the gap. This CDR3 has 13 residues. The sample is drawn from a study of identical twins. Study-level points and caveats: Abundant beta clonotypes from cord blood bore fewer insertions; memory repertoires lacked this pattern.

Template switching supplied a universal primer site; unique molecular identifiers were carried on the cDNA. TCRdb reanalysed the 5' RACE reads using MiXCR and keeps one entry per CDR3 protein. The table lists 1.5 million or so distinct CDR3 sequences, under 35% of them singletons, with approximately 0.29% in the top ten. The sample was cord blood. The TCR sequence derives from a newborn girl in good health. The V and J genes are TRBV29-1 and TRBJ2-1; perhaps TRBD2 as D (6 bases). CDR3 sequence: CSVEDGAGNEQFF. The CDR3 DNA is TGCAGCGTTGAAGATGGGGCGGGGAATGAGCAGTTCTTC.